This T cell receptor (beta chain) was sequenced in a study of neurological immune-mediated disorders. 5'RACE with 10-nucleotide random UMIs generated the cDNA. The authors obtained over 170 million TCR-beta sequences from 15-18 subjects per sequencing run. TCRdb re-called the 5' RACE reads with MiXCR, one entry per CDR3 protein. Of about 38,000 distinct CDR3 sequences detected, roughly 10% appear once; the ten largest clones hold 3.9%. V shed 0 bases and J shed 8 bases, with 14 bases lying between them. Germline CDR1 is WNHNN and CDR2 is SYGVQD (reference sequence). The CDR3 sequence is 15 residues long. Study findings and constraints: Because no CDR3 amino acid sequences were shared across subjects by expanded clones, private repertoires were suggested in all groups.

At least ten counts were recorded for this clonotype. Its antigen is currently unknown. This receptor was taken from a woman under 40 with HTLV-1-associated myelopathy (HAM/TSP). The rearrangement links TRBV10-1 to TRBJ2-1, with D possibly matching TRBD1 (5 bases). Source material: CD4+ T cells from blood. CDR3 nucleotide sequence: TGCGCCAGCAGTGAGTCTGCCCAGGGAACCCATGAGCAGTTCTTC. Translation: CASSESAQGTHEQFF.